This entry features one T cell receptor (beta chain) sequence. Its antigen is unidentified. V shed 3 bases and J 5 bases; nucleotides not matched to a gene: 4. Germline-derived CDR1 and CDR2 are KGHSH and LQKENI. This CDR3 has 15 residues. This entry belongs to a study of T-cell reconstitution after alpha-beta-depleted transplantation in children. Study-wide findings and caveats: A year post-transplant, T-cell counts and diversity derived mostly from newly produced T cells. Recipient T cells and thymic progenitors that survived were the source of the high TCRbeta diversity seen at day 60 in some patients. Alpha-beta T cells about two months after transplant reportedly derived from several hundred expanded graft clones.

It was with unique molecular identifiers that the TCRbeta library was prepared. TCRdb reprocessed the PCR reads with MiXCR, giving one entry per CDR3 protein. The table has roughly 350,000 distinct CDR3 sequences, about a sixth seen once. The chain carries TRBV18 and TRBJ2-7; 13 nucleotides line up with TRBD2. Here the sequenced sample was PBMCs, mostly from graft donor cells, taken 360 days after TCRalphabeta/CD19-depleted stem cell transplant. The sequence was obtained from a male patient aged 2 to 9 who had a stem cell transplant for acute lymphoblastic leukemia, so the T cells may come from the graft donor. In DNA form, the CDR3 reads TGTGCCAGCTCACCGGGGACTAGCGGGATGAACGAGCAGTACTTC. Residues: CASSPGTSGMNEQYF.